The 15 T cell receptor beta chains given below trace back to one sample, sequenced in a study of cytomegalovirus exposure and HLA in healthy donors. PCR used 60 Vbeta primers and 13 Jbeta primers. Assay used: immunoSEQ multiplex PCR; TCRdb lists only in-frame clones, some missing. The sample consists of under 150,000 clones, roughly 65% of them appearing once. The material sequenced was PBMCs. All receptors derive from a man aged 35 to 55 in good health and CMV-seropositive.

The CDR3 here is CAISERPGDTGELFF. The CDR3 bases are TGTGCCATCAGTGAACGACCCGGGGACACCGGGGAGCTGTTTTTT. The chain links TRBV10-3 to TRBJ2-2; maybe TRBD2 (5 bases). Trimming shortened V by 3 bases and J by 3 bases, and 11 bases separated the two germline ends. The CDR3 loop spans 15 amino acids. CDR1 and CDR2 (germline): ENHRY, SYGVKD.

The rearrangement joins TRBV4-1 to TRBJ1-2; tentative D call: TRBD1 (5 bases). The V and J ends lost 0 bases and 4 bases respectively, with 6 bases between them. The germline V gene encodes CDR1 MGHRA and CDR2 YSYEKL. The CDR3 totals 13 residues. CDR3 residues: CASSQETVYGYTF. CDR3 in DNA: TGCGCCAGCAGCCAAGAGACAGTCTATGGCTACACCTTC.

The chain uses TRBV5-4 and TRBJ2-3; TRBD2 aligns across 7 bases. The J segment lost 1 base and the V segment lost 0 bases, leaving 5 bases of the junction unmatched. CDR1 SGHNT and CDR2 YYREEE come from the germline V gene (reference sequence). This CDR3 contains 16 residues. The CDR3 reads CASSLARGVRTDTQYF. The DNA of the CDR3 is TGTGCCAGCAGCTTGGCCCGGGGGGTTCGCACAGATACGCAGTATTTT.

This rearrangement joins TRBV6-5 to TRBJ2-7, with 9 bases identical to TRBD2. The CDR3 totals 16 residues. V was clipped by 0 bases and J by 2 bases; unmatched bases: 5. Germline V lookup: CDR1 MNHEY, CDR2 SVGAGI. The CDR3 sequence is CASSYSASGDTYEQYF. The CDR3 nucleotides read TGTGCCAGCAGTTACTCCGCTAGCGGGGATACCTACGAGCAGTACTTC.

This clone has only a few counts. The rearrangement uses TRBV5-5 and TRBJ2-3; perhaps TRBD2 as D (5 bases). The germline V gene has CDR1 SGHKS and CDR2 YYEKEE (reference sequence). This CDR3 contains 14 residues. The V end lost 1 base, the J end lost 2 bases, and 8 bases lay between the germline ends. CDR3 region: CASSLIGDTDTQYF. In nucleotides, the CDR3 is TGTGCCAGCAGCTTGATCGGGGACACAGATACGCAGTATTTT.

The CDR3 sequence: CSVLFPEGQEQYF. CDR3 DNA: TGCAGCGTCCTATTCCCGGAGGGTCAAGAGCAGTACTTC. The gene calls are TRBV29-1 and TRBJ2-7; a possible D gene is TRBD2 (6 bases). This CDR3 region has 13 residues. Germline V gives CDR1 SQVTM, CDR2 ANQGSEA. V lost 6 bases to trimming and J lost 7 bases, with 19 bases between them.

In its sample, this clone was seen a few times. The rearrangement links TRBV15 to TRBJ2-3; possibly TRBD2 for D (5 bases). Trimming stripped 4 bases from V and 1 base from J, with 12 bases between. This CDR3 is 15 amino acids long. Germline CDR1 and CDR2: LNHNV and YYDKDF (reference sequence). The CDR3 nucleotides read TGTGCCACCAGCACGGCAACAGCGGGCACAGATACGCAGTATTTT. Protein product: CATSTATAGTDTQYF.

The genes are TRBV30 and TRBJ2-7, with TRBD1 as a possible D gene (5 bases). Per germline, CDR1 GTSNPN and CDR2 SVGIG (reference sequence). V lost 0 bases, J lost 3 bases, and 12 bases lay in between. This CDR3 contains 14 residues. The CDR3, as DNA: TGTGCCTGGAGTGTATTGGACAACCTCTACGAGCAGTACTTC. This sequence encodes CAWSVLDNLYEQYF.

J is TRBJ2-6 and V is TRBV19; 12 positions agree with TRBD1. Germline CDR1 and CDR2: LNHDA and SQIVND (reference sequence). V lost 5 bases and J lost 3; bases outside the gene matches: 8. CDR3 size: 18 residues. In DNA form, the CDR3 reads TGTGCCAGTAGTCATGGGACAGGGGGCGCGTATGGGGCCAACGTCCTGACTTTC. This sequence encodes CASSHGTGGAYGANVLTF.

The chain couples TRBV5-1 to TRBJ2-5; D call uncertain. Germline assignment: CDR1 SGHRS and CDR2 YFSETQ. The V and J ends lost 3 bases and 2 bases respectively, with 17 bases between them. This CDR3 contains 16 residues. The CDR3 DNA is TGCGCCAGCAGCTCGCCTAGTGGTGTCCAACAAGAGACCCAGTACTTC. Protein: CASSSPSGVQQETQYF.

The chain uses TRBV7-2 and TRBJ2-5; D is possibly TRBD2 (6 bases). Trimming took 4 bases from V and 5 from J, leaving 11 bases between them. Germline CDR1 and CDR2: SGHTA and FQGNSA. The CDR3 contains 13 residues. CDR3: CASSSDYVETQYF. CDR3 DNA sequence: TGTGCCAGCAGCTCGGACTATGTGGAGACCCAGTACTTC.

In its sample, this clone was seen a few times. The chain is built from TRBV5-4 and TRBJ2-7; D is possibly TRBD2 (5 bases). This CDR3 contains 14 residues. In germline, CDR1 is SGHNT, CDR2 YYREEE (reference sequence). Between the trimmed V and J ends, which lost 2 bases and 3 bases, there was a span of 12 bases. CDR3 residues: CASSLAGRGYEQYF. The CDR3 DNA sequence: TGTGCCAGCAGCTTAGCAGGACGGGGCTACGAGCAGTACTTC.

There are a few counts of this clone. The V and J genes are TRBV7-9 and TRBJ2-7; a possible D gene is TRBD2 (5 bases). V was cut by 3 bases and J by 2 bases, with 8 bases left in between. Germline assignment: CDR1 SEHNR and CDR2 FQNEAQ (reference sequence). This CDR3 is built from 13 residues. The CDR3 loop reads CASSFHGAYEQYF. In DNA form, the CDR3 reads TGTGCCAGCAGCTTTCACGGGGCCTACGAGCAGTACTTC.

The CDR3 region has the DNA TGCGCCAGCAGCCAAGATCAGGGGGGTAAGCAGTACTTC. Translation: CASSQDQGGKQYF. The J gene is TRBJ2-7, the V gene TRBV4-1; possibly TRBD1 for D (7 bases). CDR3 length: 13 residues. Germline CDR1 is MGHRA and CDR2 is YSYEKL. With 0 bases removed from V and 8 bases from J, the gap between germline ends came to 11 bases.

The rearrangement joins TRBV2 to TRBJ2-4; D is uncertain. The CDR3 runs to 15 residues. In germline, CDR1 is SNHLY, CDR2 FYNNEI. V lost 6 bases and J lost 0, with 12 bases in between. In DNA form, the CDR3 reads TGTGCCAGCAGCGTGACACTTCCAGCCAAAAACATTCAGTACTTC. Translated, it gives CASSVTLPAKNIQYF.